This T cell receptor beta chain emerged from a study of blood T cells in healthy people across ages. For the second PCR, which ran for roughly 6 to 11 cycles, a sample-barcoded 5' primer and a J-beta primer mix were used. Each single sample gave us at least 2.5 million CDR3-containing paired-end reads. TCRdb used MiXCR to reprocess the 5' RACE reads, holding one entry per CDR3 protein. The sample contains hundreds of thousands of distinct CDR3 sequences, 58% of which appear only once. The CDR3 is made up of 10 amino acids. The germline CDR1 and CDR2 sequences are SQVTM and ANQGSEA. V lost 4 bases to trimming and J lost 6 bases, with 4 bases between them.

The material sequenced was blood. The chain joins TRBV29-1 to TRBJ2-1; no definite D call. This clonotype was sampled from a man in his 60s in good health. The CDR3: CSVGVNEQFF. DNA of the CDR3: TGCAGCGTTGGGGTCAATGAGCAGTTCTTC.